Listed here are 12 T cell receptor beta chains from one sample, sequenced in a study of shared clonotypes between healthy human individuals. Naivety among CD8 cells was defined by CD45RO negativity and positive CCR7 selection, thereby excluding terminally differentiated effector memory CD45RA+ cells. The repertoire was sequenced with immunoSEQ multiplex PCR; TCRdb's copy has only in-frame clones and lacks some. The data contain around 2,100,000 clones, about 95% of them singletons. The sample taken for sequencing was naive CD8+ T cells sorted from blood. These receptors came from a man aged 18 to 30 in good health.

This clone occurred a few times. The V gene is TRBV5-1, the J gene TRBJ2-7; 9 bases align to TRBD1. This CDR3 comprises 14 residues. Unmatched junction bases numbered 3, after V lost 2 bases and J lost 3 bases. Per the germline V gene, CDR1 is SGHRS and CDR2 is YFSETQ. For the CDR3, the DNA is TGCGCCAGCAGCTTTCTGGGACAGGGCTACGAGCAGTACTTC. This translates into CASSFLGQGYEQYF.

A word on this clone: This CDR3 is also generated by other DNA sequences in the sample. V gene TRBV7-9 combines with J gene TRBJ2-3; D is undetermined. This CDR3 is 11 amino acids long. Germline V gene data show CDR1 as SEHNR and CDR2 as FQNEAQ (reference sequence). V was clipped by 6 bases and J by 3 bases, with 4 bases between them. The DNA for the CDR3 is TGTGCCAGCAGTGTAACAGATACGCAGTATTTT. Its translation is CASSVTDTQYF.

This sequence joins TRBV30 and TRBJ2-7, with D possibly being TRBD2 (6 bases). Trimming took 5 bases from V and 5 from J, leaving 10 bases between them. CDR3 length: 11 amino acids. In germline, CDR1 is GTSNPN, CDR2 SVGIG (reference sequence). The CDR3 sequence: CAWGTSHEQYF. The CDR3 nucleotides read TGTGCCTGGGGTACTAGCCACGAGCAGTACTTC.

This clone was seen just once. The chain recombines TRBV10-3 with TRBJ1-5; TRBD1 aligns across 8 bases. Germline CDR1 is ENHRY and CDR2 is SYGVKD. This CDR3 comprises 15 residues. Unmatched junction bases numbered 14, after V lost 9 bases and J lost 7 bases. CDR3 protein: CAILLGQADLQPQHF. Here the CDR3 DNA reads TGTGCCATTCTATTGGGACAGGCGGATTTGCAGCCCCAGCATTTT.

This chain connects TRBV25-1 to TRBJ2-5; tentative D call: TRBD1 (8 bases). V lost 5 bases to trimming and J lost 5 bases, with 24 bases between them. There are 17 residues in the CDR3. Germline V gene sequence: CDR1 MGHDK, CDR2 SYGVNS. CDR3 amino acids: CASSLQGVLAGVETQYF. CDR3 in DNA: TGTGCCAGCAGTTTACAGGGGGTTCTGGCGGGAGTGGAGACCCAGTACTTC.

The V gene is TRBV11-2, the J gene TRBJ2-7; D unclear. V was cut by 5 bases and J by 2 bases, with 16 bases left in between. The germline V gene encodes CDR1 SGHAT and CDR2 FQNNGV. This CDR3 is built from 15 residues. As DNA, the CDR3 is TGTGCCAGCAGCGCAGTAGGATACACAACCTACGAGCAGTACTTC. Protein: CASSAVGYTTYEQYF.

The gene calls are TRBV1 and TRBJ1-6. TRBV1 has pseudogene status. The CDR3 totals 16 residues. The CDR3 spells CTSSHILSSYNSPLHF. DNA for the CDR3: TGCACCAGCAGCCACATCCTTAGCTCCTATAATTCACCCCTCCACTTT.

This sequence joins TRBV30 and TRBJ2-1; TRBD2 matches at 11 bases. Losses at the gene ends were 1 base for V and 3 bases for J; bases not matched to a gene: 2. CDR3 size: 15 residues. The germline gives CDR1 GTSNPN, CDR2 SVGIG (reference sequence). The CDR3 region is CAWSDTSGGYNEQFF. CDR3 nucleotide sequence: TGTGCCTGGAGTGATACTAGCGGGGGCTACAATGAGCAGTTCTTC.

The chain carries TRBV19 and TRBJ1-6, with a possible D match to TRBD1 (6 bases). The germline V and J ends were trimmed by 4 bases and 5 bases, with 9 bases remaining between them. Germline lookup yields CDR1 LNHDA and CDR2 SQIVND (reference sequence). This CDR3 contains 14 residues. CDR3 region: CASSTGTNNSPLHF. The CDR3 nucleotides read TGTGCCAGTAGTACCGGGACAAATAATTCACCCCTCCACTTT.

The chain links TRBV11-2 to TRBJ2-7; D gene unclear. The CDR3 totals 13 residues. V was pared by 3 bases and J by 3 bases, with 9 bases between. CDR1 and CDR2 from the germline V gene are SGHAT and FQNNGV. DNA for the CDR3: TGTGCCAGCAGCTTTTACAACAACTACGAGCAGTACTTC. It specifies CASSFYNNYEQYF.

This chain connects TRBV27 to TRBJ2-1, with D possibly TRBD1 on 6 matching bases. The V end was cut by 6 bases, the J end by 5 bases, with 14 bases between. In germline, CDR1 is MNHEY, CDR2 SMNVEV (reference sequence). This CDR3 region has 14 residues. The CDR3 loop is CASRQGKGHNEQFF. CDR3 DNA: TGTGCCAGCAGGCAGGGGAAGGGGCACAATGAGCAGTTCTTC.

V and J are TRBV5-1 and TRBJ2-3, with 10 positions matching TRBD2. J gave up 1 base and V 4 bases, and 6 bases lay outside the gene matches. CDR3 length equals 16 residues. Per the germline V gene, CDR1 is SGHRS and CDR2 is YFSETQ. The CDR3: CASSRTSGARTDTQYF. The CDR3 DNA sequence: TGCGCCAGCAGCCGTACTAGCGGGGCTCGCACAGATACGCAGTATTTT.